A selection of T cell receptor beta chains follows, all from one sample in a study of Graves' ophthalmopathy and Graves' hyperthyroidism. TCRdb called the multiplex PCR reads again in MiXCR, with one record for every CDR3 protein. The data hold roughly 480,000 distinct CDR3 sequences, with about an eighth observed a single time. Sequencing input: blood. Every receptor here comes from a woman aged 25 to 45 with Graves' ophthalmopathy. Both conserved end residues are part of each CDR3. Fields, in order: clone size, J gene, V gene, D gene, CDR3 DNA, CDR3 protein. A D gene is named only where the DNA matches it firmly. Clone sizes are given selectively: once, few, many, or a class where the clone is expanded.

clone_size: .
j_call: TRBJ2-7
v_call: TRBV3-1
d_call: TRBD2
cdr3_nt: TGTGCCAGCAGCTATGGACTAGCGGGAGGCGAGCAGTACTTC
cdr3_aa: CASSYGLAGGEQYF

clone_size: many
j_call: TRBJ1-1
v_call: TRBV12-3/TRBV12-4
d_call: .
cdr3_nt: TGTGCCAGCAGTTTTCCCGGGGGGGGACTTGAAGCTTTCTTT
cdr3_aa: CASSFPGGGLEAFF

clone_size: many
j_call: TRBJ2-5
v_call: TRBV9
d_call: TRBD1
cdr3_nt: TGTGCCAGCAGCGCCGACAGGGGGAGCGAGACCCAGTACTTC
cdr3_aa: CASSADRGSETQYF

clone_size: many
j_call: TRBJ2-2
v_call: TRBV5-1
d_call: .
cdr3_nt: TGCGCCAGCAGCTTGACAGGGAACACGAACACCGGGGAGCTGTTTTTT
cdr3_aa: CASSLTGNTNTGELFF

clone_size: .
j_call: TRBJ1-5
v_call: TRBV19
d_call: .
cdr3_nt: TGTGCCAGTAGTTCCCCCGGGCAGGGGTATCGTCAGCCCCAGCATTTT
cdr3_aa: CASSSPGQGYRQPQHF

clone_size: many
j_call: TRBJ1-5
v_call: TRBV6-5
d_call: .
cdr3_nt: TGTGCCAGCACTTTGGACGGTAATCAGCCCCAGCATTTT
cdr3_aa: CASTLDGNQPQHF

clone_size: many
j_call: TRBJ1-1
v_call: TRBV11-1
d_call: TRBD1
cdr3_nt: TGTGCCAGCAGCTCCTTGGGACAGGGTTCTGAAGCTTTCTTT
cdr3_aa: CASSSLGQGSEAFF

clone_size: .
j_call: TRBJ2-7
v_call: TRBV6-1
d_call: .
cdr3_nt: TGTGCCAGCAGTGAACTGCGTGGCTACGAGCAGTACTTC
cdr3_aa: CASSELRGYEQYF

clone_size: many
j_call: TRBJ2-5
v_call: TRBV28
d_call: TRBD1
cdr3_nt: TGTGCCAGCAGCGACAGGGAGAGTGAAGAGACCCAGTACTTC
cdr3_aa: CASSDRESEETQYF

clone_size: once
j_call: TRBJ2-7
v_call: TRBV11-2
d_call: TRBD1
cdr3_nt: TGTGCCAGCAGCTTAGAACCCCAGGGGGCGAGGTACGAGCAGTACTTC
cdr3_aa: CASSLEPQGARYEQYF

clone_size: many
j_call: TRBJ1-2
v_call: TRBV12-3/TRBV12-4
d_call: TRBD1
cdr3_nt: TGTGCCAGCCGACTGGCAGGGGGTGGCTACACCTTC
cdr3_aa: CASRLAGGGYTF

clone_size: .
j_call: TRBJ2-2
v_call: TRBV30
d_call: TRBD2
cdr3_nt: TGTGCCTGGAGGGGACTAGCGGATCACACCGGGGAGCTGTTTTTT
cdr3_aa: CAWRGLADHTGELFF

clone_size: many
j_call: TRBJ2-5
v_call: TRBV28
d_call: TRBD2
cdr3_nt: TGTGCCAGCAGTTTATGGGGACTAGCAGAGACCCAGTACTTC
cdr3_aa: CASSLWGLAETQYF

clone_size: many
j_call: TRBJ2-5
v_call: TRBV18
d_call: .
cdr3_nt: TGTGCCAGCTCACCACCGACGCAAGAGACCCAGTACTTC
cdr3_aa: CASSPPTQETQYF

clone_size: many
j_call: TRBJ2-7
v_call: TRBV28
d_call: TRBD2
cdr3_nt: TGTGCCAGCAGGCCCGCCGGGACTACCCTCTACGAGCAGTACTTC
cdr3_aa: CASRPAGTTLYEQYF

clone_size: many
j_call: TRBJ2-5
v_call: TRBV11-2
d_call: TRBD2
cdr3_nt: TGTGCCAGCAGCGCCTTCCCAAGCGGGATGGGGTACCAAGAGACCCAGTACTTC
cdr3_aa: CASSAFPSGMGYQETQYF

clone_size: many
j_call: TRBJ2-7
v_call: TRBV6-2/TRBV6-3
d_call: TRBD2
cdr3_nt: TGTGCCAGCAGTTGGACTAGCGGGGATTACGAGCAGTACTTC
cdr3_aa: CASSWTSGDYEQYF

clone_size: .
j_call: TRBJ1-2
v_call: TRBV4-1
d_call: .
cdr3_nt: TGCGCCAGCAGCCAAGAGTCCCGCCTTGGGGGCTACACCTTC
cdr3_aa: CASSQESRLGGYTF

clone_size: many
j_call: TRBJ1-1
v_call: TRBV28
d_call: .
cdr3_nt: TGTGCCACCGATTTTCAGGGAGGGACTAGGACTGAAGCTTTCTTT
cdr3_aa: CATDFQGGTRTEAFF

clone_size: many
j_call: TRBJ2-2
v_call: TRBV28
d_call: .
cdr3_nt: TGTGCCAGCAGTTTCCGAACCGGGGAGCTGTTTTTT
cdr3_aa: CASSFRTGELFF

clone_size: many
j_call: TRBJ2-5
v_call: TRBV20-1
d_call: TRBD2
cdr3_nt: TGCAGTGCTAGCCGGGGGGGCCGAAGCGAGACCCAGTACTTC
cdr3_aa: CSASRGGRSETQYF

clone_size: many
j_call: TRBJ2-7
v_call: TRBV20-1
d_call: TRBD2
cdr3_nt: TGCAGTGCTAGGGACTGGAGCGGGAAAGTCCACGAGCAGTACTTC
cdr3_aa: CSARDWSGKVHEQYF

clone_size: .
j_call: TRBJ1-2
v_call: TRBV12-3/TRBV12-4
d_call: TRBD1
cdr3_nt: TGTGCCAGCAGTTGGGCAGGGGGCACTAACTATGGCTACACCTTC
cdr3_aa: CASSWAGGTNYGYTF

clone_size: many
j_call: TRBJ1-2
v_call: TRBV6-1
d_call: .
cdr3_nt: TGTGCCAGCAGCCTAGCCACAGGGAATGGCTACACCTTC
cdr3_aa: CASSLATGNGYTF

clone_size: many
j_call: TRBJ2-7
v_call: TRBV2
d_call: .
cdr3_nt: TGTGCCAGCAGTGCTTACAGGGAAGGCGAGCAGTACTTC
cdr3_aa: CASSAYREGEQYF

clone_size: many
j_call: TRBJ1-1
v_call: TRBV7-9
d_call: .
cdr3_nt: TGTGCCAGCAGCTTAGTGGCAGGGAGGGGAACTGAAGCTTTCTTT
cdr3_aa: CASSLVAGRGTEAFF

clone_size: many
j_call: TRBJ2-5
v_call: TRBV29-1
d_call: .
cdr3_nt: TGCAGCGTTGATCGCGGGGGCCGCCAAGAGACCCAGTACTTC
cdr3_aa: CSVDRGGRQETQYF

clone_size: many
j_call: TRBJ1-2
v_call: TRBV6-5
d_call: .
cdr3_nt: TGTGCCAGCAGTTACGACGGGGAGGAAGCTAACTATGGCTACACCTTC
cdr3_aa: CASSYDGEEANYGYTF

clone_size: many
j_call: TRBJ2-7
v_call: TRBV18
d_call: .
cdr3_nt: TGTGCCAGCTCACCACCGAGCACGCTATACGAGCAGTACTTC
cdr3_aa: CASSPPSTLYEQYF